This entry is about one T cell receptor beta chain. Antigen: not known. CD4+ T cells from unexposed donors were obtained before the COVID-19 pandemic (2011-2018). CD4+ T cells were isolated from the cells after less than 13 days of culture. Unexposed-donor CD4+ T cells were probed with SARS-CoV-2 S/N and four cold-coronavirus spikes, cells permitting. This sample stems from a study of CD4 T cells in relation to SARS-CoV-2 and coronaviruses. As for the study in general: Crossreactive spike epitopes shared across donors were mapped to their HLA restriction.

CDR1 ENHRY and CDR2 SYGVKD come from the germline V gene. The CDR3 totals 14 residues. V lost 0 bases and J lost 1, with 6 bases in between. This table comes from immunoSEQ multiplex PCR, and its TCRdb copy is limited to in-frame clones, with some not included. The sample has nearly 20,000 clones, approximately 82% seen once. The sequenced sample consisted of CD4+ T cells from PBMCs, cultured in vitro. The gene calls are TRBV10-3 and TRBJ1-2; D is ambiguous. The sequence derives from a human donor in good health. The CDR3 DNA reads TGTGCCATCAGTGAGTCGGCAGGTAACTATGGCTACACCTTC. Residues: CAISESAGNYGYTF.